A selection of T cell receptor beta chains follows, all from one sample in a study of blood T cells in healthy people across ages. TCRdb reanalysed the 5' RACE reads using MiXCR and keeps one entry per CDR3 protein. The table shows 650,000 to 700,000 distinct CDR3 sequences, with under 65% occurring only once. Material: blood. These TCRs come from a woman of 80 years or more in good health. The CDR3 runs from the conserved cysteine through the conserved F or W. The D gene is left open where the match is weak. Part of the rows lack a size; the others show once, few, many or a class for expanded clones.

TRBJ1-5	NA	TRBV7-2	NA	CASSLVEGQPQHF	TGTGCCAGCAGCTTAGTAGAGGGTCAGCCCCAGCATTTT
TRBJ2-1	TRBD1	TRBV27	many	CASSLTGFGNEQFF	TGTGCCAGCAGTCTGACAGGGTTCGGCAATGAGCAGTTCTTC
TRBJ1-4	TRBD1	TRBV3-1	NA	CASSHTGGLVEKLFF	TGTGCCAGCAGCCACACAGGGGGCCTGGTTGAAAAACTGTTTTTT
TRBJ2-4	NA	TRBV2	NA	CASSADSRLAKNIQYF	TGTGCCAGCAGTGCGGACAGTCGCCTAGCCAAAAACATTCAGTACTTC
TRBJ2-7	NA	TRBV7-9	many	CASSPLGGNHEQYF	TGTGCCAGCAGCCCCTTAGGGGGGAACCACGAGCAGTACTTC
TRBJ2-1	NA	TRBV7-8	few	CASSSRGGLINEQFF	TGTGCCAGCAGCTCGAGGGGGGGCTTAATAAATGAGCAGTTCTTC
TRBJ2-4	NA	TRBV5-1	NA	CASSRVQGAKNIQYF	TGCGCCAGCAGCCGGGTTCAAGGAGCCAAAAACATTCAGTACTTC
TRBJ1-2	NA	TRBV7-9	many	CASSLVGSNGYTF	TGTGCCAGCAGCTTAGTCGGGAGTAATGGCTACACCTTC
TRBJ1-1	NA	TRBV30	NA	CGWGDTEAFF	TGTGGATGGGGGGATACTGAAGCTTTCTTT
TRBJ1-1	TRBD1	TRBV6-5	NA	CASGTGGLSTEAFF	TGTGCCAGCGGGACAGGGGGTTTAAGCACTGAAGCTTTCTTT
TRBJ2-4	TRBD1	TRBV12-3/TRBV12-4	once	CASSQDREKAYF	TGTGCCAGCAGCCAAGACAGGGAGAAGGCGTACTTC
TRBJ1-2	NA	TRBV7-2	NA	CASSLRSGLAWGYTF	TGTGCCAGCAGCTTAAGGTCGGGGCTAGCTTGGGGCTACACCTTC
TRBJ1-1	NA	TRBV28	once	CASRQHTEAFF	TGTGCCAGCAGACAGCACACTGAAGCTTTCTTT
TRBJ2-5	NA	TRBV6-1	NA	CASSAGLGGETQYF	TGTGCCAGCAGCGCCGGACTCGGAGGAGAGACCCAGTACTTC
TRBJ2-6	NA	TRBV5-1	many	CASSSRPGANVLTF	TGCGCCAGCAGTTCTAGACCCGGGGCCAACGTCCTGACTTTC
TRBJ2-1	TRBD2	TRBV4-2	NA	CASSQDEGGSSYNEQFF	TGTGCCAGCAGCCAAGATGAGGGCGGGAGCTCCTACAATGAGCAGTTCTTC
TRBJ1-1	NA	TRBV5-4	NA	CASSLIEQSNTEAFF	TGTGCCAGCAGCTTGATCGAACAGTCGAACACTGAAGCTTTCTTT
TRBJ1-1	NA	TRBV6-1	few	CASRVDFPLEAFF	TGTGCCAGCAGGGTGGACTTTCCCCTTGAAGCTTTCTTT
TRBJ2-7	TRBD2	TRBV20-1	NA	CSARTWRREGSYEQYF	TGCAGTGCTAGAACGTGGCGGCGGGAGGGTTCCTACGAGCAGTACTTC
TRBJ2-1	NA	TRBV30	NA	CACVANFSYNEQFF	TGTGCCTGTGTCGCCAACTTCTCCTACAATGAGCAGTTCTTC
TRBJ2-1	TRBD2	TRBV4-3	NA	CASSQGTSGGAYNEQFF	TGCGCCAGCAGCCAAGGGACTAGCGGGGGGGCCTACAATGAGCAGTTCTTC
TRBJ2-2	NA	TRBV6-5	many	CASSYRFGELFF	TGTGCCAGCAGCTATAGGTTCGGGGAGCTGTTTTTT
TRBJ2-5	NA	TRBV28	NA	CASSPQWAAETQYF	TGTGCCAGCAGTCCCCAGTGGGCCGCCGAGACCCAGTACTTC
TRBJ1-2	NA	TRBV11-2	NA	CASSSMDRGTYGYTF	TGTGCCAGCAGCTCCATGGATAGGGGGACCTATGGCTACACCTTC
TRBJ2-1	NA	TRBV3-1	NA	CASNQGFSHFSNEQFF	TGTGCCAGCAACCAAGGTTTTTCGCATTTCTCCAATGAGCAGTTCTTC
TRBJ1-2	TRBD1	TRBV2	NA	CASSRDREANYGYTF	TGTGCCAGCAGTAGGGACAGGGAAGCTAACTATGGCTACACCTTC
TRBJ2-3	TRBD2	TRBV20-1	NA	CSALTSGPTDTQYF	TGCAGTGCTTTGACTAGCGGGCCCACAGATACGCAGTATTTT
TRBJ2-3	NA	TRBV5-1	NA	CASSPSGRGPSSDTRYF	TGCGCCAGCAGCCCGAGTGGGCGGGGACCTTCATCGGATACGCGGTATTTT
TRBJ1-1	NA	TRBV9	NA	CASSVESQSTEAFF	TGTGCCAGCAGCGTAGAATCCCAAAGCACTGAAGCTTTCTTT
TRBJ2-3	NA	TRBV6-5	NA	CASSYSGRGYDTQYF	TGTGCCAGCAGTTACTCGGGTAGGGGGTATGATACGCAGTATTTT